This record looks at one TCR beta chain sequence and its context. The antigen remains undetermined. In germline, CDR1 is LGHNA, CDR2 YSLEER. This CDR3 comprises 13 residues. V gave up 3 bases and J gave up 5 bases, with 10 bases separating them. These data originate in a study of a mutant IDH1 vaccine in newly diagnosed glioma. Study information: Patients in the study were vaccinated eight times, receiving shots in weeks 1, 3, 5, 7, 11, 15, 19 and 23. It was radiotherapy, temozolomide, or both that patients received previously, with most receiving both.

Time point defined: week 11, during vaccination. Every single dose of the vaccine, 300 ug of mutant IDH1 20-mer peptide, came with topical imiquimod. Broader study findings: Apparently, pseudoprogression bore no relation to changes among the top peripheral T cell clonotypes.

Produced via immunoSEQ multiplex PCR; TCRdb's table is partial and in-frame only. Among around 41,000 clones, 65% to 85% were seen once, and the ten largest hold about 2.2%. The chain is built from TRBV4-3 and TRBJ2-5, with D possibly being TRBD1 (5 bases). This clonotype originated in a man in his forties with glioma. The input for sequencing was PBMCs, taken from a glioma patient whose treatment included an IDH1 peptide vaccine. The CDR3 here is CASSQGLGETQYF. The CDR3 region has the DNA TGCGCCAGCAGCCAGGGGCTAGGGGAGACCCAGTACTTC.